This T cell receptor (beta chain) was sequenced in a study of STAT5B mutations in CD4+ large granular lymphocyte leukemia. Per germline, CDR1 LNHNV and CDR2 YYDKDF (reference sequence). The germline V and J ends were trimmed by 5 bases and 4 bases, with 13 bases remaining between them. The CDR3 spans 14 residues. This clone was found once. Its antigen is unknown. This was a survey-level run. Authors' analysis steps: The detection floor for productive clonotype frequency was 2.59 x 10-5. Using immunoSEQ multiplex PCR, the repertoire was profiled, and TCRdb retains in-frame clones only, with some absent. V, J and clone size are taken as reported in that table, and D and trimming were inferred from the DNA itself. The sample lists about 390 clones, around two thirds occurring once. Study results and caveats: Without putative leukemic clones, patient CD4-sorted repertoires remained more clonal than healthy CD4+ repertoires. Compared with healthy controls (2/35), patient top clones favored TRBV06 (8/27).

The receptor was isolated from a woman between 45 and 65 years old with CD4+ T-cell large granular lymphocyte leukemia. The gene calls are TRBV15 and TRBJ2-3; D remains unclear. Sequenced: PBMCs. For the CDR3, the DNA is TGTGCCACCAGCGACGCCGGACGGGCAGATACGCAGTATTTT. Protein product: CATSDAGRADTQYF.